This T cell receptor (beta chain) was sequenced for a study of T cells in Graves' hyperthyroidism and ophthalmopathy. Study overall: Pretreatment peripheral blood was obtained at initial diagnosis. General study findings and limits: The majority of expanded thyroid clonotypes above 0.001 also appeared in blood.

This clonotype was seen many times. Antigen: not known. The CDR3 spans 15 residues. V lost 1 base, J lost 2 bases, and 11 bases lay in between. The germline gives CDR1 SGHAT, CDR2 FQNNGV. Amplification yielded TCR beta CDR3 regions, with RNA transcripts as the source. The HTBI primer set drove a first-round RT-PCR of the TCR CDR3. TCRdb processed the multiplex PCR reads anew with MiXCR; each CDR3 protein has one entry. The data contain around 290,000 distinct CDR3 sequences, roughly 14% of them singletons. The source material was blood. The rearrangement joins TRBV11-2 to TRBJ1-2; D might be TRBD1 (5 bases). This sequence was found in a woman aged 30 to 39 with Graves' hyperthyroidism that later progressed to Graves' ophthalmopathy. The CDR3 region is CASSLARDLNYGYTF. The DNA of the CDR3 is TGTGCCAGCAGCTTAGCCCGGGACTTGAACTATGGCTACACCTTC.